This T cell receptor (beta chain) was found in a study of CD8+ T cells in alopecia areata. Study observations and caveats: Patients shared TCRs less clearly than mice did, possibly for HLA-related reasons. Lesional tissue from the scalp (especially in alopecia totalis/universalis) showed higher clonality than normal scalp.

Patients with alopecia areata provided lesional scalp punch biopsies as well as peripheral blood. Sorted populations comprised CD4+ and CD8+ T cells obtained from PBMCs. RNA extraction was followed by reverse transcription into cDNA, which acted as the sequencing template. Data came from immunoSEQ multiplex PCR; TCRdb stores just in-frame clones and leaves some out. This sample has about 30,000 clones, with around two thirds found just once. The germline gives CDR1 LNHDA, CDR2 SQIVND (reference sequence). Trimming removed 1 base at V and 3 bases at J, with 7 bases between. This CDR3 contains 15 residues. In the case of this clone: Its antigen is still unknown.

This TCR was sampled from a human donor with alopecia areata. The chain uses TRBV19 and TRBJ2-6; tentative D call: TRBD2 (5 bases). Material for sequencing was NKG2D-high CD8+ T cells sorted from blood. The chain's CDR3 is CASSIGTRGANVLTF. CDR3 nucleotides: TGTGCCAGTAGTATAGGGACTCGTGGGGCCAACGTCCTGACTTTC.